This TCR beta chain was sequenced in a study of beta chain features in type 1 diabetes (dated by TCRdb to the late 2010s). Regarding the study in general: Mean age, gender distribution, total cell number and subset yield did not differ between patients and healthy donors. A total of some 110 million sorted cells were examined across all samples, and a strong correlation was observed between cell number per subset and RNA yield. The study compared TCRB repertoires of sorted circulating CD4+ T cell subsets between recently diagnosed type 1 diabetes patients and matched healthy donors. Naive and central memory subsets were obtained from all 30 or so donors, but regulatory and stem cell-like memory subsets were isolated from only 8 patients and about eight healthy donors. General study outcomes and caveats: In all four CD4+ subsets, TCRB CDR3 length was moderately but significantly shorter in type 1 diabetes patients. PCR might favor shorter templates, but patient and control samples were amplified and corrected together, so any skew would affect both groups equally. Because cDNA was sequenced instead of genomic DNA, highly expressing activated cells could be over-represented, though the groups showed no difference in activation or CD3 levels. At VDJ recombination sites, type 1 diabetes patients had fewer insertions and more deleted nucleotides, which implies abnormalities in thymic rearrangement. Because small numbers of individuals were included in the HLA sub-analyses, any influence of HLA type on TCRB rearrangement was left unresolved. Naive, central memory and regulatory TCRB repertoires appeared more similar among patients than among healthy donors.

A word on this clone: Its antigen target is currently unknown. Base qualities were left out, and no much larger clone turns up one base away.

The germline ends are 11 bases apart after V is trimmed by 4 bases and J by 5 bases. The CDR3 has 14 amino acids, counting the end cysteine and phenylalanine. The only DNA kept is the CDR3, 42 bases in frame from the first base. CDR1 and CDR2 (LGHNA, YSLEER) derive from the germline V gene. A single peripheral blood draw of around 120 mL on average was collected from each donor into heparinised tubes. Naive, central memory, regulatory and stem cell-like memory CD4+ T cells were sorted on a BD FACSAria II using a panel including CD45RO, CCR7, CD25, CD127, CD95 and CD27. Every sorted population had a purity above 95%. PBMCs were isolated immediately by Lymphoprep density gradient centrifugation and stained directly without culture. So that batch effects would be minimized, each experiment stained and sorted samples in pairs, pairing one healthy donor with one patient. The entire isolated RNA was reverse transcribed using the High Capacity cDNA Reverse Transcription Kit, and thus expressed TCRB transcripts were sequenced. Deep immunoSEQ sequencing was applied to naive, central memory and regulatory T cell samples, giving an average of roughly 3.6 million total reads per sample. Sorted cells were lysed in RLT buffer, and RNA was extracted using DNase-treated RNeasy Micro or Mini kits according to cell number. To prevent cross-contamination, every cell subset was processed on its own, while patient and healthy donor samples were processed together. The immunoSEQ multiplex PCR was used to amplify TCRB sequences from cDNA, yielding 87-bp fragments that span the CDR3 region. The amplicons were sequenced using the Illumina HiSeq platform. Concerning the study's data processing: PCR bias was corrected computationally using synthetic template baselines, and reads within Hamming distance 2 were collapsed, with unmergeable singletons discarded. Reads were aligned against IMGT so that V, D and J genes, CDR3 length and insertions or deletions at six rearrangement sites could be assigned. Within each subset, clonotype counts were normalized to sorted cell number, and only after that were true diversity and Gini coefficients computed with the tcR R package. Repertoire sharing was quantified using the overlap coefficient calculated on TCRB nucleotide sequences. Out-of-frame TCRB sequences from naive cells were analyzed to stand in for the pre-selection repertoire. TCRdb mirrors the immuneACCESS table, restricted to in-frame sequences. Some clones are absent from its copies; in checked studies, under half trace to an unresolved V gene, and the reason for the others is unknown. Clone size and V and J calls were adopted from that table, with D and trimming inferred from the DNA. The sample table lists hundreds of thousands of clones, roughly an eighth of them with a count of one. 0.035% to 0.045% of the sample goes to the ten largest clones.

Sequenced sample: naive CD4+ T cells from blood. Sample cell subset or site, as interpreted from the label and publication: true naive CD4+ T cells. The source of this sequence is a man between 18 and 29 years old with type 1 diabetes. The receptor chain draws on TRBV4-3 and TRBJ2-2, with the D gene possibly TRBD1 or TRBD2, each one fitting 5 bases. The DNA reads as follows: TGCGCCAGCAGCCGGGGCCCGGGGACCGGGGAGCTGTTTTTT. This encodes CASSRGPGTGELFF.